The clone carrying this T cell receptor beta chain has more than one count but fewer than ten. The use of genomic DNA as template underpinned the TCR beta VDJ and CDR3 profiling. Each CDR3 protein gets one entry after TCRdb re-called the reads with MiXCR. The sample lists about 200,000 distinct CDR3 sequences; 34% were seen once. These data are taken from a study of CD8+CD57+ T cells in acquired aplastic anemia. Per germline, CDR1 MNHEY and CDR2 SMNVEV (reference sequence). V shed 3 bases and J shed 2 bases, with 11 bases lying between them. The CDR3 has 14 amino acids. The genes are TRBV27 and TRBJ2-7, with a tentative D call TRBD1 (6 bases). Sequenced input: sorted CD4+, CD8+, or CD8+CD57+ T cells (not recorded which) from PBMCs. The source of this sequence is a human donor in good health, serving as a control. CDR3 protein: CASSLETGPYEQYF. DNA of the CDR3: TGTGCCAGCAGTTTGGAGACAGGACCCTACGAGCAGTACTTC.